This T cell receptor beta chain appears in the sequencing data of a study of identical twins. This CDR3 spans 17 amino acids. J gave up 5 bases and V 4 bases, and 12 bases lay outside the gene matches. Germline loops: CDR1 MNHEY, CDR2 SVGAGI. TCRdb reprocessed the 5' RACE reads with MiXCR, giving one entry per CDR3 protein. The table has 250,000 or so distinct CDR3 sequences, around 7.6% seen once. The sample also formed part of further work on yellow fever vaccine responses in identical twins.

The chain links TRBV6-5 to TRBJ2-5; 11 bases are a match to TRBD1. The sequence came from a woman in her late teens or twenties in good health. Sequenced input: CD8+ T cells sorted from blood. The CDR3, as DNA: TGTGCCAGCAGTTCTACGGGCCCGGACAGGGGGCGGGAGACCCAGTACTTC. It is translated as CASSSTGPDRGRETQYF.